These T cell receptor beta chains were read from a single sample in a study of shared clonotypes between healthy human individuals. Clones were sequenced by immunoSEQ multiplex PCR, and TCRdb holds only the in-frame ones, with some missing. There are about 1.5 million clones in the sample; approximately 98% occur only once, and roughly 0.45% lies in the top ten. The sequencing sample was made of naive CD4+ T cells sorted from blood. The receptor source for this set is a man aged 30-40 years in good health. Each CDR3 is given with its conserved first and last residue. The order of the fields is J gene, V gene, CDR3 length, D gene, clone size, CDR3 protein, CDR3 DNA. The D gene is left open where the match is weak. Clone size is shown for a subset of rows, as once, few, many or a class of expanded clone.

j_call: TRBJ2-7; v_call: TRBV6-5; cdr3_length: 15; d_call: -; clone_size: once; cdr3_aa: CASSRDPPGTYEQYF; cdr3_nt: TGTGCCAGCAGTCGGGACCCCCCGGGTACCTACGAGCAGTACTTC
j_call: TRBJ2-5; v_call: TRBV18; cdr3_length: 14; d_call: -; clone_size: -; cdr3_aa: CASSPIFGQETQYF; cdr3_nt: TGTGCCAGCTCACCAATATTTGGCCAAGAGACCCAGTACTTC
j_call: TRBJ2-3; v_call: TRBV27; cdr3_length: 18; d_call: -; clone_size: -; cdr3_aa: CASSLFSVASFSGDTQYF; cdr3_nt: TGTGCCAGCAGTTTATTCAGCGTAGCGTCTTTTTCCGGAGATACGCAGTATTTT
j_call: TRBJ2-1; v_call: TRBV5-1; cdr3_length: 15; d_call: TRBD1; clone_size: -; cdr3_aa: CASSYDRGVHNEQFF; cdr3_nt: TGCGCCAGCAGCTATGACAGGGGGGTCCACAATGAGCAGTTCTTC
j_call: TRBJ1-2; v_call: TRBV5-1; cdr3_length: 13; d_call: -; clone_size: -; cdr3_aa: CASSLGLNYGYTF; cdr3_nt: TGCGCCAGCAGCTTGGGGCTTAACTATGGCTACACCTTC
j_call: TRBJ1-2; v_call: TRBV5-6; cdr3_length: 14; d_call: -; clone_size: -; cdr3_aa: CASSFRQSNYGYTF; cdr3_nt: TGTGCCAGCAGCTTCCGTCAGAGCAACTATGGCTACACCTTC
j_call: TRBJ2-3; v_call: TRBV25-1; cdr3_length: 15; d_call: TRBD2; clone_size: -; cdr3_aa: CASSPREGLTDTQYF; cdr3_nt: TGTGCCAGCAGTCCTCGGGAGGGGCTCACAGATACGCAGTATTTT
j_call: TRBJ2-6; v_call: TRBV25-1; cdr3_length: 15; d_call: TRBD1; clone_size: -; cdr3_aa: CASTNDRAGANVLTF; cdr3_nt: TGTGCCAGCACCAACGACAGGGCTGGGGCCAACGTCCTGACTTTC
j_call: TRBJ2-4; v_call: TRBV7-9; cdr3_length: 16; d_call: -; clone_size: -; cdr3_aa: CASSPGTSSARNIQYF; cdr3_nt: TGTGCCAGCAGCCCCGGAACTAGCTCGGCCAGGAACATTCAGTACTTC
j_call: TRBJ2-3; v_call: TRBV7-2; cdr3_length: 13; d_call: -; clone_size: -; cdr3_aa: CASSLAVTAGQYF; cdr3_nt: TGTGCCAGCAGCTTAGCGGTAACCGCCGGGCAGTATTTT
j_call: TRBJ1-1; v_call: TRBV28; cdr3_length: 14; d_call: -; clone_size: -; cdr3_aa: CASSNTRNRTEAFF; cdr3_nt: TGTGCCAGCAGTAACACTAGGAACCGGACTGAAGCTTTCTTT
j_call: TRBJ2-7; v_call: TRBV28; cdr3_length: 12; d_call: -; clone_size: -; cdr3_aa: CASSLAGYEQYF; cdr3_nt: TGTGCCAGCTCCTTAGCAGGGTACGAGCAGTACTTC
j_call: TRBJ1-4; v_call: TRBV29-1; cdr3_length: 13; d_call: -; clone_size: -; cdr3_aa: CSVGMPLREKLFF; cdr3_nt: TGCAGCGTTGGGATGCCTTTACGTGAAAAACTGTTTTTT
j_call: TRBJ2-5; v_call: TRBV7-2; cdr3_length: 14; d_call: -; clone_size: -; cdr3_aa: CASSAGQMQETQYF; cdr3_nt: TGTGCCAGCAGCGCGGGACAGATGCAAGAGACCCAGTACTTC
j_call: TRBJ1-2; v_call: TRBV19; cdr3_length: 18; d_call: TRBD1; clone_size: -; cdr3_aa: CASRKGQAYSSANYGYTF; cdr3_nt: TGTGCCAGTAGAAAAGGACAGGCGTATTCTTCAGCTAACTATGGCTACACCTTC
j_call: TRBJ2-5; v_call: TRBV29-1; cdr3_length: 14; d_call: TRBD1; clone_size: -; cdr3_aa: CSVMPGQGLETQYF; cdr3_nt: TGCAGCGTTATGCCGGGACAGGGGTTAGAGACCCAGTACTTC
j_call: TRBJ2-7; v_call: TRBV18; cdr3_length: 13; d_call: -; clone_size: -; cdr3_aa: CASSQSGGDSQYF; cdr3_nt: TGTGCCAGCTCCCAGTCGGGCGGGGATTCCCAGTACTTC
j_call: TRBJ2-1; v_call: TRBV2; cdr3_length: 14; d_call: TRBD2; clone_size: -; cdr3_aa: CASSASGLYNEQFF; cdr3_nt: TGTGCCAGCAGTGCTAGCGGGCTCTACAATGAGCAGTTCTTC
j_call: TRBJ2-3; v_call: TRBV9; cdr3_length: 16; d_call: TRBD1; clone_size: -; cdr3_aa: CASSPGTGTDTDTQYF; cdr3_nt: TGTGCCAGCAGCCCAGGGACAGGGACCGACACAGATACGCAGTATTTT
j_call: TRBJ1-4; v_call: TRBV28; cdr3_length: 16; d_call: -; clone_size: -; cdr3_aa: CASSTLGTAQEEKLFF; cdr3_nt: TGTGCCAGCAGCACCCTAGGGACCGCTCAGGAAGAAAAACTGTTTTTT
j_call: TRBJ2-1; v_call: TRBV7-2; cdr3_length: 15; d_call: -; clone_size: -; cdr3_aa: CASSEETGGWNEQFF; cdr3_nt: TGTGCCAGCTCCGAAGAGACCGGGGGTTGGAATGAGCAGTTCTTC
j_call: TRBJ2-6; v_call: TRBV19; cdr3_length: 17; d_call: TRBD1; clone_size: once; cdr3_aa: CASSSGQGARGANVLTF; cdr3_nt: TGTGCCAGTAGTTCCGGACAGGGGGCTAGAGGGGCCAATGTCCTGACTTTC
j_call: TRBJ2-5; v_call: TRBV5-1; cdr3_length: 14; d_call: -; clone_size: -; cdr3_aa: CASSFNTGQETQYF; cdr3_nt: TGCGCCAGCAGCTTTAATACGGGCCAAGAGACCCAGTACTTC
j_call: TRBJ1-5; v_call: TRBV28; cdr3_length: 13; d_call: -; clone_size: -; cdr3_aa: CASQRQVNQPQHF; cdr3_nt: TGTGCCAGCCAACGACAGGTCAATCAGCCCCAGCATTTT
j_call: TRBJ2-1; v_call: TRBV18; cdr3_length: 14; d_call: -; clone_size: -; cdr3_aa: CASSPSGARNEQFF; cdr3_nt: TGTGCCAGCTCCCCCTCCGGTGCGAGGAATGAGCAGTTCTTC
j_call: TRBJ2-7; v_call: TRBV9; cdr3_length: 14; d_call: -; clone_size: -; cdr3_aa: CASSVAGTSYEQYF; cdr3_nt: TGTGCCAGCAGCGTAGCTGGCACCTCCTACGAGCAGTACTTC
j_call: TRBJ2-2; v_call: TRBV5-4; cdr3_length: 17; d_call: TRBD2; clone_size: -; cdr3_aa: CASSLRLARESAGELFF; cdr3_nt: TGTGCCAGCAGCCTCAGGTTGGCGCGGGAGAGTGCCGGGGAGCTGTTTTTT
j_call: TRBJ1-1; v_call: TRBV4-1; cdr3_length: 14; d_call: TRBD1; clone_size: -; cdr3_aa: CASSAPGQGISAFF; cdr3_nt: TGCGCCAGCAGCGCACCGGGACAGGGAATCTCAGCTTTCTTT
j_call: TRBJ1-5; v_call: TRBV7-8; cdr3_length: 13; d_call: -; clone_size: -; cdr3_aa: CASSPRGGQPQHF; cdr3_nt: TGTGCCAGCAGCCCCCGCGGAGGACAGCCCCAGCATTTT
j_call: TRBJ2-1; v_call: TRBV20-1; cdr3_length: 11; d_call: -; clone_size: -; cdr3_aa: CSARVINEQFF; cdr3_nt: TGCAGTGCTAGAGTAATAAATGAGCAGTTCTTC
j_call: TRBJ2-5; v_call: TRBV19; cdr3_length: 13; d_call: -; clone_size: -; cdr3_aa: CASSIGGKETQYF; cdr3_nt: TGTGCCAGTAGTATCGGCGGCAAAGAGACCCAGTACTTC
j_call: TRBJ2-7; v_call: TRBV5-1; cdr3_length: 23; d_call: TRBD2; clone_size: once; cdr3_aa: CASSLEGRGSPRERSPNSYEQYF; cdr3_nt: TGCGCCAGCAGCTTGGAAGGCCGCGGGAGCCCACGGGAGCGTTCCCCAAACTCCTACGAGCAGTACTTC
j_call: TRBJ1-4; v_call: TRBV25-1; cdr3_length: 14; d_call: -; clone_size: -; cdr3_aa: CASSEYTRGEKLFF; cdr3_nt: TGTGCCAGCAGTGAATATACAAGAGGTGAAAAACTGTTTTTT
j_call: TRBJ1-2; v_call: TRBV27; cdr3_length: 14; d_call: TRBD1; clone_size: -; cdr3_aa: CASSRTGTESGYTF; cdr3_nt: TGTGCCAGCAGTAGAACCGGGACAGAATCCGGCTACACCTTC
j_call: TRBJ1-4; v_call: TRBV11-2; cdr3_length: 15; d_call: -; clone_size: -; cdr3_aa: CASSFFFQGSEKLFF; cdr3_nt: TGTGCCAGCAGCTTTTTTTTTCAGGGCAGTGAAAAACTGTTTTTT
j_call: TRBJ2-1; v_call: TRBV5-5; cdr3_length: 15; d_call: TRBD1; clone_size: -; cdr3_aa: CASSFRDRGINEQFF; cdr3_nt: TGTGCCAGCAGCTTCCGGGACAGGGGTATCAATGAGCAGTTCTTC
j_call: TRBJ1-3; v_call: TRBV5-6; cdr3_length: 16; d_call: -; clone_size: -; cdr3_aa: CASSLIKRTAGNTIYF; cdr3_nt: TGTGCCAGCAGCTTGATAAAAAGGACAGCTGGAAACACCATATATTTT